This entry concerns a single T cell receptor beta chain. Its binding antigen is unknown. There are no base qualities to consult, and no much larger clone falls within one base. From the germline V gene, CDR1 is SGHRS and CDR2 is YFSETQ. Trimming costs V 4 bases and J 7 bases, and their ends lie 11 bases apart. Counted from cysteine to phenylalanine, this CDR3 has 12 amino acids. This entry keeps only the CDR3 DNA: 36 bases, framed from base 1. Libraries were prepared through the immunoSEQ multiplex PCR assay. TCRdb limited this immuneACCESS table to in-frame rearrangements with V and J called. A share of clones is missing; checked studies link under half to unresolved V genes, and the rest is unexplained. The sample table lists about 93,000 clones, under 95% of them with a count of one. The top ten hold under 0.95% of the sample. The entry originates in a study of T cell changes during pregnancy in multiple sclerosis (dated by TCRdb to the late 2010s). For the study in its entirety: The study looked at changes in the T cell repertoire across pregnancy in women with multiple sclerosis.

The sequence links TRBV5-1 to TRBJ1-1, with an unclear D gene assignment. The source material was peripheral blood, sampled before pregnancy. The clonotype originates from a female donor with multiple sclerosis, enrolled in a pregnancy study. In nucleotides, the sequence is TGCGCCAGCAGCCCCCCAGGAAATGAAGCTTTCTTT. Translation gives CASSPPGNEAFF.